A selection of T cell receptor beta chains follows, all from one sample in a study of T cell changes during pregnancy in multiple sclerosis. Libraries were prepared by immunoSEQ multiplex PCR; TCRdb keeps only in-frame clonotypes and omits some of them. The sample includes tens of thousands of clones, about 94% of them seen just once. This specimen consisted of peripheral blood, obtained in the second trimester of pregnancy. The receptors originated from a female donor in good health, enrolled as a control in a pregnancy study. CDR3s include the opening cysteine and the closing phenylalanine or tryptophan. Each record gives: CDR3 protein, CDR3 DNA, V gene, J gene, D gene, clone size. The D gene is left open where the match is weak. Some rows mark clone size as missing; the rest say once, few, many or name a class of expanded clone.

CDR3aa: CASSSGLYYEQYF
CDR3nt: TGTGCCAGCAGCTCGGGACTATACTACGAGCAGTACTTC
v_gene: TRBV7-2
j_gene: TRBJ2-7
d_gene: TRBD2
abundance: .

CDR3aa: CATATGHTNTGELFF
CDR3nt: TGTGCCACCGCGACCGGACACACGAACACCGGGGAGCTGTTTTTT
v_gene: TRBV19
j_gene: TRBJ2-2
d_gene: .
abundance: once

CDR3aa: CASRVGSGPSYEQYF
CDR3nt: TGCGCCAGCAGGGTCGGTAGCGGTCCTTCCTACGAGCAGTACTTC
v_gene: TRBV5-1
j_gene: TRBJ2-7
d_gene: .
abundance: .

CDR3aa: CASSQDGREGYEQYF
CDR3nt: TGCGCCAGCAGCCAAGATGGGAGGGAAGGATACGAGCAGTACTTC
v_gene: TRBV4-1
j_gene: TRBJ2-7
d_gene: TRBD2
abundance: .

CDR3aa: CASSHSVGLASNSPLHF
CDR3nt: TGTGCCAGCAGCCATTCCGTTGGGCTAGCATCTAACTCACCCCTCCACTTT
v_gene: TRBV14
j_gene: TRBJ1-6
d_gene: .
abundance: .

CDR3aa: CASSDSGRGADTQYF
CDR3nt: TGTGCCAGTAGTGATAGCGGGAGGGGGGCAGATACGCAGTATTTT
v_gene: TRBV19
j_gene: TRBJ2-3
d_gene: TRBD2
abundance: .

CDR3aa: CASSLDASGRVYEQYF
CDR3nt: TGTGCCAGCAGCTTGGACGCTAGCGGGAGGGTGTACGAGCAGTACTTC
v_gene: TRBV5-4
j_gene: TRBJ2-7
d_gene: TRBD2
abundance: .

CDR3aa: CASSLVSGRAYEQYF
CDR3nt: TGTGCCAGCAGCTTAGTCAGCGGGAGGGCCTACGAGCAGTACTTC
v_gene: TRBV7-9
j_gene: TRBJ2-7
d_gene: TRBD2
abundance: .

CDR3aa: CAISEFPVNQETQYF
CDR3nt: TGTGCCATCAGTGAGTTTCCGGTAAATCAAGAGACCCAGTACTTC
v_gene: TRBV10-3
j_gene: TRBJ2-5
d_gene: .
abundance: once

CDR3aa: CASSSGGTEAFF
CDR3nt: TGTGCCAGCAGTTCAGGGGGCACTGAAGCTTTCTTT
v_gene: TRBV27
j_gene: TRBJ1-1
d_gene: TRBD1
abundance: few

CDR3aa: CASSQDMGEALFSTDTQYF
CDR3nt: TGTGCCAGCAGCCAAGATATGGGGGAGGCCCTTTTTAGCACAGATACGCAGTATTTT
v_gene: TRBV14
j_gene: TRBJ2-3
d_gene: .
abundance: .

CDR3aa: CASSVRGASGTISYEQYF
CDR3nt: TGTGCCAGCAGCGTGCGGGGGGCTAGCGGGACGATTTCCTACGAGCAGTACTTC
v_gene: TRBV7-8
j_gene: TRBJ2-7
d_gene: TRBD2
abundance: .

CDR3aa: CASRGESQGGSAYEQYF
CDR3nt: TGTGCCAGCAGGGGAGAGTCTCAGGGGGGCTCGGCCTACGAGCAGTACTTC
v_gene: TRBV28
j_gene: TRBJ2-7
d_gene: .
abundance: .

CDR3aa: CASSGSGLHTEAFF
CDR3nt: TGCGCCAGCAGCGGTTCAGGGTTGCACACTGAAGCTTTCTTT
v_gene: TRBV5-1
j_gene: TRBJ1-1
d_gene: .
abundance: .

CDR3aa: CASRSDDRDGYTF
CDR3nt: TGTGCAAGTCGCTCGGACGACAGGGACGGCTACACCTTC
v_gene: TRBV12-2
j_gene: TRBJ1-2
d_gene: .
abundance: .

CDR3aa: CASSPQGHIQYF
CDR3nt: TGTGCCAGCAGCCCCCAGGGTCACATTCAGTACTTC
v_gene: TRBV11-2
j_gene: TRBJ2-4
d_gene: .
abundance: .

CDR3aa: CASSLVGNANTGELFF
CDR3nt: TGTGCCAGCAGCTTAGTGGGCAACGCGAACACCGGGGAGCTGTTTTTT
v_gene: TRBV7-9
j_gene: TRBJ2-2
d_gene: .
abundance: once

CDR3aa: CASSQWDRGSHEQFF
CDR3nt: TGTGCCAGCAGCCAGTGGGACAGGGGGTCCCATGAGCAGTTCTTC
v_gene: TRBV14
j_gene: TRBJ2-1
d_gene: TRBD1
abundance: .

CDR3aa: CASSTGRASGETQYF
CDR3nt: TGTGCCAGTAGTACCGGGCGGGCGTCCGGGGAGACCCAGTACTTC
v_gene: TRBV19
j_gene: TRBJ2-5
d_gene: .
abundance: .

CDR3aa: CASSLEGLAGYNEQFF
CDR3nt: TGTGCCAGCAGCTTAGAGGGACTAGCGGGCTACAATGAGCAGTTCTTC
v_gene: TRBV13
j_gene: TRBJ2-1
d_gene: TRBD2
abundance: .

CDR3aa: CASSLGAGDTDTQYF
CDR3nt: TGTGCCAGCAGCTTAGGGGCCGGGGACACAGATACGCAGTATTTT
v_gene: TRBV7-6
j_gene: TRBJ2-3
d_gene: .
abundance: .

CDR3aa: CAIRDSSYEQYF
CDR3nt: TGTGCCATCAGGGACTCTTCCTACGAGCAGTACTTC
v_gene: TRBV10-3
j_gene: TRBJ2-7
d_gene: .
abundance: .

CDR3aa: CASSLGLASYNEQFF
CDR3nt: TGCGCCAGCAGCTTGGGACTAGCGTCCTACAATGAGCAGTTCTTC
v_gene: TRBV5-1
j_gene: TRBJ2-1
d_gene: TRBD2
abundance: once

CDR3aa: CASTRQGISGNTIYF
CDR3nt: TGTGCCAGCACCCGGCAGGGCATCTCTGGAAACACCATATATTTT
v_gene: TRBV28
j_gene: TRBJ1-3
d_gene: .
abundance: .

CDR3aa: CASSSGQSNYGYTF
CDR3nt: TGTGCCAGCAGCTCGGGACAGTCAAACTATGGCTACACCTTC
v_gene: TRBV5-5
j_gene: TRBJ1-2
d_gene: TRBD1
abundance: .

CDR3aa: CASSLEPTSPVELFF
CDR3nt: TGTGCCAGCAGCTTGGAGCCTACCTCACCTGTGGAGCTGTTTTTT
v_gene: TRBV5-6
j_gene: TRBJ2-2
d_gene: .
abundance: .

CDR3aa: CASSGTGSPDTQYF
CDR3nt: TGTGCCAGCAGTGGGACAGGGTCCCCAGATACGCAGTATTTT
v_gene: TRBV2
j_gene: TRBJ2-3
d_gene: TRBD1
abundance: .

CDR3aa: CASSIAGTPREQYF
CDR3nt: TGTGCCAGTAGTATAGCTGGGACACCTCGCGAGCAGTACTTC
v_gene: TRBV19
j_gene: TRBJ2-7
d_gene: .
abundance: .

CDR3aa: CASLDRDAQYF
CDR3nt: TGTGCCAGCCTGGACAGGGATGCCCAGTACTTC
v_gene: TRBV28
j_gene: TRBJ2-7
d_gene: TRBD1
abundance: .

CDR3aa: CASSPDRVSAGANVLTF
CDR3nt: TGTGCCAGTAGTCCCGACAGGGTTTCGGCTGGGGCCAACGTCCTGACTTTC
v_gene: TRBV19
j_gene: TRBJ2-6
d_gene: TRBD1
abundance: .

CDR3aa: CASSPPRGVRYF
CDR3nt: TGCGCCAGCAGCCCCCCCCGGGGGGTCCGGTACTTC
v_gene: TRBV4-1
j_gene: TRBJ2-7
d_gene: TRBD2
abundance: once

CDR3aa: CASSLGTGFSGANVLTF
CDR3nt: TGTGCCAGCAGTCTCGGGACAGGGTTCTCCGGGGCCAACGTCCTGACTTTC
v_gene: TRBV28
j_gene: TRBJ2-6
d_gene: TRBD1
abundance: .

CDR3aa: CARHRGPETQYF
CDR3nt: TGTGCCAGACACAGGGGGCCAGAGACCCAGTACTTC
v_gene: TRBV28
j_gene: TRBJ2-5
d_gene: TRBD1
abundance: .

CDR3aa: CASSPPADKNIQYF
CDR3nt: TGTGCCAGCAGCCCCCCAGCGGACAAAAACATTCAGTACTTC
v_gene: TRBV7-9
j_gene: TRBJ2-4
d_gene: .
abundance: .

CDR3aa: CASRLEHGPGYTF
CDR3nt: TGTGCAAGTCGCTTAGAGCACGGTCCTGGCTACACCTTC
v_gene: TRBV12-2
j_gene: TRBJ1-2
d_gene: .
abundance: .

CDR3aa: CASSHETGVHSNQPQHF
CDR3nt: TGCGCCAGCAGCCATGAGACAGGGGTTCATAGCAATCAGCCCCAGCATTTT
v_gene: TRBV4-1
j_gene: TRBJ1-5
d_gene: TRBD1
abundance: .

CDR3aa: CASRDRRRARDTEAFF
CDR3nt: TGTGCCAGCAGAGACCGACGAAGGGCGAGGGACACTGAAGCTTTCTTT
v_gene: TRBV11-2
j_gene: TRBJ1-1
d_gene: .
abundance: .

CDR3aa: CASSLRAYSNQPQHF
CDR3nt: TGTGCCAGCAGCCTCAGGGCTTATAGCAATCAGCCCCAGCATTTT
v_gene: TRBV28
j_gene: TRBJ1-5
d_gene: .
abundance: .

CDR3aa: CASSSPSRAGSQFF
CDR3nt: TGTGCCAGCAGTTCCCCTTCCCGAGCGGGTTCGCAGTTCTTC
v_gene: TRBV6-5
j_gene: TRBJ2-1
d_gene: .
abundance: .

CDR3aa: CASSLGLGWDTQYF
CDR3nt: TGTGCCAGCAGCTTGGGACTAGGGTGGGATACGCAGTATTTT
v_gene: TRBV11-2
j_gene: TRBJ2-3
d_gene: TRBD2
abundance: .

CDR3aa: CASSEAPQMTQYF
CDR3nt: TGTGCCAGCAGTGAAGCCCCTCAGATGACCCAGTACTTC
v_gene: TRBV2
j_gene: TRBJ2-5
d_gene: .
abundance: .

CDR3aa: CASSWGGSINTYEQYF
CDR3nt: TGTGCCAGCAGTTGGGGGGGGTCCATCAATACCTACGAGCAGTACTTC
v_gene: TRBV28
j_gene: TRBJ2-7
d_gene: TRBD2
abundance: .

CDR3aa: CASSWGQDRGNYGYTF
CDR3nt: TGTGCCAGCAGCTGGGGACAGGACAGGGGGAACTATGGCTACACCTTC
v_gene: TRBV5-4
j_gene: TRBJ1-2
d_gene: TRBD1
abundance: .